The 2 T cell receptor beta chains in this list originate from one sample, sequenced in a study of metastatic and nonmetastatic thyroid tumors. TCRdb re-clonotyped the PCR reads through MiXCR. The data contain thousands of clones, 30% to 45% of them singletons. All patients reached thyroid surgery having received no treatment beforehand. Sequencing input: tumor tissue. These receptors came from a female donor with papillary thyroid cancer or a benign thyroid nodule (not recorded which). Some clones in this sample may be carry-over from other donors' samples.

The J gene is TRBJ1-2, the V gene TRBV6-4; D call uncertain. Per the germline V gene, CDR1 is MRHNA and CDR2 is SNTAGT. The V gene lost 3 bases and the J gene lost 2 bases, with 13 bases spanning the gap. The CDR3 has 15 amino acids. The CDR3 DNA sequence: TGTGCCAGCAGTGAAGCGTCAGGAACCAACTATGGCTACACCTTC. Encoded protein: CASSEASGTNYGYTF.

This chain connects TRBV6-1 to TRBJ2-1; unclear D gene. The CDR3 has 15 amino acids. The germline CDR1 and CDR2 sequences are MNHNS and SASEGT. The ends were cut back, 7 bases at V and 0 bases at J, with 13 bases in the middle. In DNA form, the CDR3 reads TGTGCCAGCATGGGAAGCTTAAGCTCCTACAATGAGCAGTTCTTC. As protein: CASMGSLSSYNEQFF.